The rows below give T cell receptor beta chains drawn from one sample of a study of persistence of HIV-infected CD4 T cells. Profiled with immunoSEQ multiplex PCR; TCRdb holds only in-frame clones, not every one. This repertoire shows tens of thousands of clones, roughly 70% found once; its top ten account for roughly 1.5%. These receptors have no identified antigens. This specimen consisted of CD4+ T cells sorted from PBMCs after approximately 18-hour stimulation, obtained from a patient who received antiretroviral therapy. The receptors come from an adult man with HIV who was CMV-seropositive. CDR3s include the opening cysteine and the closing phenylalanine or tryptophan. The size field is filled for only some rows; it gives once, few, many or a size class.

clone_size j_call v_call cdr3_aa
NA TRBJ1-3 TRBV30 CACRVGQGAKGGNTIYF
NA TRBJ1-2 TRBV7-8 CASSLVTGYGYTF
NA TRBJ1-1 TRBV7-3 CASSSGDRYPREAFF
NA TRBJ2-2 TRBV18 CASSPLSQELFF
NA TRBJ2-7 TRBV23-1 CARDSGTASCEQYF
few TRBJ1-1 TRBV2 CASRSGTGSTEAFF
NA TRBJ2-2 TRBV6-2/TRBV6-3 CASSYFPGAGYTGELFF
NA TRBJ1-2 TRBV24-1 CATSDFGGNGYTF
NA TRBJ2-7 TRBV12-5 CASGLGTFGDEQYF
NA TRBJ2-2 TRBV2 CASRPTRNTGELFF